This T cell receptor beta chain derives from a study of type 1 regulatory T cells. Study overall: An in vitro protocol generated T-allo10, a Tr1-enriched, alloantigen-specific CD4 T cell product.

Only a few counts were recorded for this clonotype. The CDR3 extends over 17 amino acids. Germline CDR1 MGHRA, CDR2 YSYEKL. V was shortened by 1 base and J by 1 base, with 15 bases between the two germline ends. TCRdb re-called the reads with MiXCR, one entry per CDR3 protein. This sample has around 88,000 distinct CDR3 sequences, with roughly 30% found just once. This TCR came from a human donor in good health. The chain employs TRBV4-1 and TRBJ2-3; possibly TRBD1 for D (6 bases). The sample comprised CD4+ T cells, either the whole sample or a sorted fraction (not recorded which). The CDR3 loop reads CASSQGGLLGGTDTQYF. CDR3 DNA sequence: TGCGCCAGCAGCCAAGGGGGGCTACTAGGTGGCACAGATACGCAGTATTTT.